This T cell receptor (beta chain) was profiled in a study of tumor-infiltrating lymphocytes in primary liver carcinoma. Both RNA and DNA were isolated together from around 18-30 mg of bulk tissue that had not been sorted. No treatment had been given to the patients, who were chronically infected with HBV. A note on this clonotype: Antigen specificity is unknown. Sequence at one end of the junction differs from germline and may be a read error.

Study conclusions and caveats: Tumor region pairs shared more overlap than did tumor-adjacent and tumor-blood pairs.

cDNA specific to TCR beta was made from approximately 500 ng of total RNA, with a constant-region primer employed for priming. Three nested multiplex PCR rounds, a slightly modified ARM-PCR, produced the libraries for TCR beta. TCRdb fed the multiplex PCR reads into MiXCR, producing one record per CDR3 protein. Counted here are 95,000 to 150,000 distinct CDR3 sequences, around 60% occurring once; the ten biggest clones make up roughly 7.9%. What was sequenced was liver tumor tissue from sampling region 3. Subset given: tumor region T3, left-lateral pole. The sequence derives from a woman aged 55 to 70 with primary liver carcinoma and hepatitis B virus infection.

The CDR3 DNA follows: TGTGTCAGCAGCTGTATGGACGACCGTTCACCCCTCCACTTT. As protein: CVSSCMDDRSPLHF. The chain combines TRBV11-2 with TRBJ1-6; D gene ambiguous. Germline CDR1 SGHAT, CDR2 FQNNGV. This CDR3 spans 14 amino acids.